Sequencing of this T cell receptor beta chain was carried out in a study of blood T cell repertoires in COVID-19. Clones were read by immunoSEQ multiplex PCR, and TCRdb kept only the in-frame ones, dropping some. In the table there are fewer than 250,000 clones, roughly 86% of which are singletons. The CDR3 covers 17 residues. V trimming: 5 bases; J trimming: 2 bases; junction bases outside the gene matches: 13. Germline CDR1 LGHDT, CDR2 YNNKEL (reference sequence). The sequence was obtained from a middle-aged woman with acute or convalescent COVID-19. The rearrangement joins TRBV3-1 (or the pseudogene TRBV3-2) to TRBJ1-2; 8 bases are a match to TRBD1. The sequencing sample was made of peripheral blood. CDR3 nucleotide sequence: TGTGCCAGCAGCTACCGGGACAGGAAAAATATAAACTATGGCTACACCTTC. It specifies CASSYRDRKNINYGYTF.